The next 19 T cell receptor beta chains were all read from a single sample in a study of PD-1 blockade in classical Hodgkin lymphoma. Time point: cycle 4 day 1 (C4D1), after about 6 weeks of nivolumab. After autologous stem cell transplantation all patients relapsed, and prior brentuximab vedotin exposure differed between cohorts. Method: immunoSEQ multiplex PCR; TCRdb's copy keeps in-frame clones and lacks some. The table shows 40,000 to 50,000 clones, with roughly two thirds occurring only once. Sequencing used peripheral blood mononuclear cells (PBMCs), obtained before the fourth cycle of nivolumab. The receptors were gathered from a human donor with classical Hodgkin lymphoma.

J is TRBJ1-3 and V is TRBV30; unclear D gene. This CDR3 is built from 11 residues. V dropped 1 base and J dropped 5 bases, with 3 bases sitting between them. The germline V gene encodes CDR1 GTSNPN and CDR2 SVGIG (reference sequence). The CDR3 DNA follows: TGTGCCTGGAGTGAGAGAAACACCATATATTTT. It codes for CAWSERNTIYF. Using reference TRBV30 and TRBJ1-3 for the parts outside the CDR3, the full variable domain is SQTIHQWPATLVQPVGSPLSLECTVEGTSNPNLYWYRQAAGRGLQLLFYSVGIGQISSEVPQNLSASRPQDRQFILSSKKLLLSDSGFYLCAWSERNTIYFGEGSWLTVV.

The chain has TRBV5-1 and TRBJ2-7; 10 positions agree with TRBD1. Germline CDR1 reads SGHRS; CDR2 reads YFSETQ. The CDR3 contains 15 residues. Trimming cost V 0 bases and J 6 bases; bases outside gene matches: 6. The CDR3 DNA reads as TGCGCCAGCAGCTTGGCGACAGGGGGCCTCCTCGAGCAGTACTTC. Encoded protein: CASSLATGGLLEQYF.

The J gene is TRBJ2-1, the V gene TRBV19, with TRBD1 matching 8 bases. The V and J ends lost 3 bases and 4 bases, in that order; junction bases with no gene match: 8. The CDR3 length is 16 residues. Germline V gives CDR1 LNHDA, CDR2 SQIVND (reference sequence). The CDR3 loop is CASSMGPGTGYNEQFF. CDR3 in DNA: TGTGCCAGTAGTATGGGGCCCGGGACAGGTTACAATGAGCAGTTCTTC.

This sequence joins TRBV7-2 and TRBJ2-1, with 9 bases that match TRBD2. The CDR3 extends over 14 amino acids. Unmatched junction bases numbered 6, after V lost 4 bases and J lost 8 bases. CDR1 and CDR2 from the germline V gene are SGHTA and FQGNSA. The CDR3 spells CASSWTSAGYEQFF. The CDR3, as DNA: TGTGCCAGCAGCTGGACTAGCGCGGGATATGAGCAGTTCTTC.

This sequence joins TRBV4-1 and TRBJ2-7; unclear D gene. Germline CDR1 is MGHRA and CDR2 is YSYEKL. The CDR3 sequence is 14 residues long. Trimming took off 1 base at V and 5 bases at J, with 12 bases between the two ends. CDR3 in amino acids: CASSQVQSTNEQYF. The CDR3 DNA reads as TGCGCCAGCAGCCAAGTTCAATCGACGAACGAGCAGTACTTC.

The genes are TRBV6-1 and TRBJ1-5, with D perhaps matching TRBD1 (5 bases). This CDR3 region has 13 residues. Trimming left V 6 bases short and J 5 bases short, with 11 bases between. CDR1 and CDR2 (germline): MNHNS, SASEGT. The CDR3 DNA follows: TGTGCCAGCAGCGGGGACGGGGATCAGCCCCAGCATTTT. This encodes CASSGDGDQPQHF.

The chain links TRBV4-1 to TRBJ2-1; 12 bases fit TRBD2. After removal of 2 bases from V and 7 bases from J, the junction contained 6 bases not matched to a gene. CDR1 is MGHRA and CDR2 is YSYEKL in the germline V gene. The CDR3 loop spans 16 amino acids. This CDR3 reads CASSQPWTSGVNEQFF. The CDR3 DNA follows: TGCGCCAGCAGCCAACCCTGGACTAGCGGGGTTAATGAGCAGTTCTTC.

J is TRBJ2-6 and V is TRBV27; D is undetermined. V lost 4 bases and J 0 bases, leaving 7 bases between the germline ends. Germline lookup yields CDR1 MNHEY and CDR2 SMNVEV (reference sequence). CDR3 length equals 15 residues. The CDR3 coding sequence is TGTGCCAGCAGTTCCCGGATCTCTGGGGCCAACGTCCTGACTTTC. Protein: CASSSRISGANVLTF.

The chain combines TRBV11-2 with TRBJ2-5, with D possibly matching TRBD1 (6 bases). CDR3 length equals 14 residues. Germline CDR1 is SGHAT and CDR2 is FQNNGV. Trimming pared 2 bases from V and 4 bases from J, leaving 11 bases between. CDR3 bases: TGTGCCAGCAGCTTAACAGGGACGGGAGAGACCCAGTACTTC. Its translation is CASSLTGTGETQYF.

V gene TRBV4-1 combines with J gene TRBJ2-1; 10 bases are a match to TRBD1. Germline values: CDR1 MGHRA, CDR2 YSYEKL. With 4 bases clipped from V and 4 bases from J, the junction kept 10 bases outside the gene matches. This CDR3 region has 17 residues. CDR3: CASSLPTGTGAYNEQFF. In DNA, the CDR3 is TGCGCCAGCAGCCTCCCGACCGGGACAGGGGCATACAATGAGCAGTTCTTC.

CDR3 nucleotide sequence: TGTGCCAGTAGTAACAGGGAGAACACTGAAGCTTTCTTT. As protein: CASSNRENTEAFF. The gene calls are TRBV19 and TRBJ1-1, with D possibly being TRBD1 (6 bases). In germline, CDR1 is LNHDA, CDR2 SQIVND (reference sequence). CDR3 size: 13 residues. The ends were cut back, 4 bases at V and 1 base at J, with 7 bases in the middle.

The CDR3 bases are TGCGCCAGCAGTGAGTCAAGACAGGGGTCCTATAATTCACCCCTCCACTTT. It specifies CASSESRQGSYNSPLHF. This sequence joins TRBV10-1 and TRBJ1-6, with 8 bases fitting TRBD1. The CDR3 sequence is 17 residues long. Germline CDR1 reads WNHNN; CDR2 reads SYGVQD (reference sequence). The V segment lost 0 bases and the J segment 1 base; nucleotides outside the gene matches: 2.

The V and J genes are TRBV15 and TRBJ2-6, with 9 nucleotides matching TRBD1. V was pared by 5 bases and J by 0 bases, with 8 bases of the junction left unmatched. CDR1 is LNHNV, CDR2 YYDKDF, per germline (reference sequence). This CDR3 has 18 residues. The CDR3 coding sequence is TGTGCCACCAGCCCCCGGGACAGGGTAGTCTCTGGGGCCAACGTCCTGACTTTC. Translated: CATSPRDRVVSGANVLTF.

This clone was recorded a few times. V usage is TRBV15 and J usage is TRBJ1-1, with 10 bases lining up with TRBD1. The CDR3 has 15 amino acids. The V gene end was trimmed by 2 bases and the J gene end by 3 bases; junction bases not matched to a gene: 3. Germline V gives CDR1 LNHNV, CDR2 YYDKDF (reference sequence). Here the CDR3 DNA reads TGTGCCACCAGCAGAACAGACAGGGGGCACACTGAAGCTTTCTTT. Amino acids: CATSRTDRGHTEAFF.

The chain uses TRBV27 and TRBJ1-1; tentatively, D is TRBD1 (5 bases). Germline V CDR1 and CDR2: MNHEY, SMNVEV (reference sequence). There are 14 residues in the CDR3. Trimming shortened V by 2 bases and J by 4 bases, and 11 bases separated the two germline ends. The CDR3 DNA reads TGTGCCAGCAGTTTAAGGCAGGGTGGCACTGAAGCTTTCTTT. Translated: CASSLRQGGTEAFF.

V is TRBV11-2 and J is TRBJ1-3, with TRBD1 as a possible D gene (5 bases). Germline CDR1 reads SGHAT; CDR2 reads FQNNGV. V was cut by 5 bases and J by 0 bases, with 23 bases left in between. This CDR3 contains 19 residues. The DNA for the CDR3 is TGTGCCAGCAGCCCGAGCGGGACTTTCCCTGAGGGCTCTGGAAACACCATATATTTT. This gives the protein CASSPSGTFPEGSGNTIYF.

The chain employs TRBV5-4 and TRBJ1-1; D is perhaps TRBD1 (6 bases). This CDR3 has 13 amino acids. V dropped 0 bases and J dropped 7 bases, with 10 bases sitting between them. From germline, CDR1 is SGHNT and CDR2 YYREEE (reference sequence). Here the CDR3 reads CASSLVEQGEAFF. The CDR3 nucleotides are TGTGCCAGCAGCTTGGTGGAACAGGGTGAAGCTTTCTTT.

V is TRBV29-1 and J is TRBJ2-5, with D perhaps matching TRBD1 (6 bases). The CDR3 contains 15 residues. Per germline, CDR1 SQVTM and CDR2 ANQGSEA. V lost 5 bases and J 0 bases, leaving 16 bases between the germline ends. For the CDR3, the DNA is TGCAGCGTTAAACCGACAGGATGGTACCAAGAGACCCAGTACTTC. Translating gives CSVKPTGWYQETQYF.

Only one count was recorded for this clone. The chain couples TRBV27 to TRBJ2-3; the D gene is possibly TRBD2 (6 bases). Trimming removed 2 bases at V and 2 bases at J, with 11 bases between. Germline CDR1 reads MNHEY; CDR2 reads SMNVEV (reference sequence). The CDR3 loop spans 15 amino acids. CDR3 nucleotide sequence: TGTGCCAGCAGTTTAGGAGGGCCCTTCACAGATACGCAGTATTTT. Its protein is CASSLGGPFTDTQYF.